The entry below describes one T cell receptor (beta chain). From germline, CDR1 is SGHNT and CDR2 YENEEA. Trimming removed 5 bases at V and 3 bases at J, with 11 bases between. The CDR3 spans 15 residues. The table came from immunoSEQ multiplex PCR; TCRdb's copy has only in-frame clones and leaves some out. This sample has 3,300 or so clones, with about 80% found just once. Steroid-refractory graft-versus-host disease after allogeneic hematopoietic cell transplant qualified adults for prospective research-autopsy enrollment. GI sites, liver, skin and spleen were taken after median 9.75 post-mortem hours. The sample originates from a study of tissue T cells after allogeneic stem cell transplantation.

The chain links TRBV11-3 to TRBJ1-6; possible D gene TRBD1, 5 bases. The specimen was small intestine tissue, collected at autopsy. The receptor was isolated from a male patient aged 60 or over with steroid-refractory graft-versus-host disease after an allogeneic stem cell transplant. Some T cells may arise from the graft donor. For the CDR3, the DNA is TGTGCCAGCAGCCACTTCGGGGGCTATAATTCACCCCTCCACTTT. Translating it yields CASSHFGGYNSPLHF.